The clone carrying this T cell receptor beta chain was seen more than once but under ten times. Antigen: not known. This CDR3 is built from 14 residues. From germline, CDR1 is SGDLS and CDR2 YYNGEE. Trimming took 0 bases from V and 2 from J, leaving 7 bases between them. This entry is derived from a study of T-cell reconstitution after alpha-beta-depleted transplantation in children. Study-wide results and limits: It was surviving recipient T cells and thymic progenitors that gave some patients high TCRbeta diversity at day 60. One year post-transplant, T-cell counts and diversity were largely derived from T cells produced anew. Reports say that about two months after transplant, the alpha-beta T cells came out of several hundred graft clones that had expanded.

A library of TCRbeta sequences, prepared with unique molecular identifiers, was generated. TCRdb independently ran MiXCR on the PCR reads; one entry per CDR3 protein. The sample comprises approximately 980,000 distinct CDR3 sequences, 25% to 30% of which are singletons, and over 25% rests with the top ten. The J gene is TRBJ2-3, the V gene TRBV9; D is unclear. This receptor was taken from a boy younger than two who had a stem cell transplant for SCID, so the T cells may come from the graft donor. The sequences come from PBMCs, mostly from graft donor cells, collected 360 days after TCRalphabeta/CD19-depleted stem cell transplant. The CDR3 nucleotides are TGTGCCAGCAGCGTAGAGGTTAACACAGATACGCAGTATTTT. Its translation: CASSVEVNTDTQYF.